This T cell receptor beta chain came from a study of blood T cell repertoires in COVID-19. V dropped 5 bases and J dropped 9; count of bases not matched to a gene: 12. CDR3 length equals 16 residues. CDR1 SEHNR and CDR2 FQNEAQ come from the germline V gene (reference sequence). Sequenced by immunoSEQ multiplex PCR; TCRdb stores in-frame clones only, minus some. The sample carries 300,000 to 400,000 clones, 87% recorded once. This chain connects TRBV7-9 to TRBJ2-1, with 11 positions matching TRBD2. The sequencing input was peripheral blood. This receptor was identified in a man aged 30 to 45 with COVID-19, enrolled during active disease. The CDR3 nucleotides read TGTGCCAGCAGCCTACTAGGACTAGCGGGCGTGAGTGAGCAGTTCTTC. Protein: CASSLLGLAGVSEQFF.